The next 4 T cell receptor beta chains were all read from a single sample in a study of cytomegalovirus exposure and HLA in healthy donors. The primer mix had 60 Vbeta and 13 Jbeta primers. Profiled with immunoSEQ multiplex PCR; TCRdb holds only in-frame clones, not every one. This sample has 85,000 to 90,000 clones, with around 85% found just once. Specimen: PBMCs. The source of these receptors is a man aged 40-55 years in good health and CMV-seropositive.

The chain is built from TRBV28 and TRBJ2-7; 8 bases are a match to TRBD1. Trimming at V came to 2 bases and at J to 3 bases, leaving 3 bases not matched to a gene. Germline values: CDR1 MDHEN, CDR2 SYDVKM. The CDR3 spans 14 residues. The CDR3 sequence: CASSLQGALYEQYF. CDR3 sequence (DNA): TGTGCCAGCAGTTTACAGGGGGCTCTCTACGAGCAGTACTTC.

This clone appeared a single time. The rearrangement joins TRBV28 to TRBJ1-1; 8 bases are a match to TRBD1. The CDR3 is 15 amino acids. Germline V CDR1 and CDR2: MDHEN, SYDVKM. V trimming: 6 bases; J trimming: 2 bases; junction bases outside the gene matches: 8. The CDR3 is CASRRQGRSNTEAFF. DNA for the CDR3: TGTGCCAGCAGGAGACAGGGGAGGTCTAACACTGAAGCTTTCTTT.

V usage is TRBV18 and J usage is TRBJ2-5, with 9 bases lining up with TRBD1. Germline V gene data show CDR1 as KGHSH and CDR2 as LQKENI. Trimming removed 0 bases from V and 5 bases from J; junction bases left unmatched: 7. The CDR3 totals 16 residues. CDR3 sequence: CASSPPGQGAGETQYF. CDR3 DNA sequence: TGTGCCAGCTCACCACCGGGACAGGGCGCCGGGGAGACCCAGTACTTC.

A note on this clone: The same CDR3 is also encoded by other DNA sequences in this sample. This sequence joins TRBV28 and TRBJ2-5; 10 nucleotides match TRBD1. The DNA end is a closer match to TRBJ2-7, so the J assignment may be wrong. CDR1 is MDHEN, CDR2 SYDVKM, per germline. CDR3 length: 15 amino acids. In nucleotides, the CDR3 is TGTGCCAGCAGTTTATTAGGGACAGGGGATTACGAGCAGTACTTC. Amino acid sequence: CASSLLGTGDYEQYF.